This TCR beta chain was captured by sequencing in a study of shared clonotypes between healthy human individuals. Study-wide findings and caveats: A limitation of the genetic and exposure-history diversity represented arose from few donors.

Of note for this clone: Its antigen is unidentified.

Germline V gene lookup returns CDR1 MGHRA and CDR2 YSYEKL. Trimming took 0 bases from V and 2 from J, leaving 17 bases between them. The CDR3 runs to 18 residues. CD45RO negativity and positive selection for CCR7 defined naive CD8 cells, a population that excluded terminally differentiated effector memory CD45RA+ cells. Assay used: immunoSEQ multiplex PCR; TCRdb lists only in-frame clones, some missing. The sample consists of 700,000 to 950,000 clones, 96% of them appearing once. This sequence joins TRBV4-1 and TRBJ1-3, with D perhaps matching TRBD1 (5 bases). The receptor was isolated from a young man in good health. The material sequenced was naive CD8+ T cells sorted from blood. The CDR3 protein is CASSQEWDRGVAGNTIYF. For the CDR3, the DNA is TGCGCCAGCAGCCAAGAATGGGACCGAGGGGTCGCTGGAAACACCATATATTTT.